These 14 T cell receptor beta chains share one sample of origin, sequenced in a study of identical twins. From the 5' RACE reads, TCRdb called clonotypes with MiXCR, one entry per CDR3 protein. The sample records under 300,000 distinct CDR3 sequences, over 5% being singletons. These records were also assigned to another study, of T cells expressing NK-cell markers.

The sample comprised CD8+ T cells sorted from blood. These receptors were collected from a woman between 18 and 30 years old in good health.

This clonotype was counted a single time. V is TRBV20-1 and J is TRBJ2-7; 8 positions agree with TRBD2. CDR1 is DFQATT and CDR2 is SNEGSKA in the germline V gene (reference sequence). J was trimmed by 3 bases and V by 3 bases; bases with no gene match: 4. The CDR3 spans 13 residues. The CDR3 region is CSASPGGIYEQYF. In DNA form, the CDR3 reads TGCAGTGCTAGTCCGGGGGGGATCTACGAGCAGTACTTC.

V gene TRBV7-9 combines with J gene TRBJ2-4; 10 nucleotides align to TRBD1. Germline loops: CDR1 SEHNR, CDR2 FQNEAQ (reference sequence). The length of the CDR3 is 17 residues. V gave up 5 bases and J gave up 1 base; unmatched junction bases: 8. The CDR3 DNA reads TGTGCCAGCAGCCCACAGACAGGGGGCCGCGCCAAAAACATTCAGTACTTC. Its translation: CASSPQTGGRAKNIQYF.

This clonotype was detected a few times. V and J are TRBV10-3 and TRBJ2-7, with TRBD1 matching over 7 bases. Germline CDR1 is ENHRY and CDR2 is SYGVKD. J lost 6 bases, V lost 5 bases, and 4 bases had no gene match. The CDR3 spans 12 residues. The CDR3 sequence: CAISSSGGEQYF. The CDR3 DNA reads as TGTGCCATCAGTTCGTCAGGGGGCGAGCAGTACTTC.

The chain employs TRBV2 and TRBJ2-7, with D hard to call. CDR3 length: 14 amino acids. Germline V lookup: CDR1 SNHLY, CDR2 FYNNEI. V lost 5 bases and J lost 2, with 13 bases in between. CDR3 amino acids: CASSPKPAPYEQYF. The CDR3 nucleotides are TGTGCCAGCAGTCCTAAACCGGCCCCCTACGAGCAGTACTTC.

This chain joins TRBV6-2 or TRBV6-3 and TRBJ2-1; possibly TRBD1 for D (6 bases). This CDR3 comprises 12 residues. Trimming took 2 bases from V and 9 from J, leaving 8 bases between them. Germline V lookup: CDR1 MNHEY, CDR2 SVGEGT. The CDR3 DNA reads TGTGCCAGCAGTTACCAGGGGTCTGAGCAGTTCTTC. Translating it yields CASSYQGSEQFF.

This clonotype was detected once. The chain joins TRBV7-3 to TRBJ2-2, with D unclear. This CDR3 contains 12 residues. Germline loops: CDR1 SGHTA, CDR2 FQGTGA. V gave up 5 bases and J gave up 12 bases, with 13 bases separating them. The CDR3 spells CASSQDGRKLFF. DNA of the CDR3: TGTGCCAGCAGCCAAGATGGCAGGAAGCTGTTTTTT. The variable domain in full, completed from reference TRBV7-3 and TRBJ2-2, reads GAGVSQTPSNKVTEKGKYVELRCDPISGHTALYWYRQSLGQGPEFLIYFQGTGAADDSGLPNDRFFAVRPEGSVSTLKIQRTERGDSAVYLCASSQDGRKLFFGEGSRLTVL.

This clonotype was detected only a few times. The chain links TRBV7-9 to TRBJ2-1, with 8 nucleotides matching TRBD2. This CDR3 comprises 15 residues. Germline assignment: CDR1 SEHNR and CDR2 FQNEAQ (reference sequence). V shed 5 bases and J 5 bases; nucleotides not matched to a gene: 8. The CDR3 DNA sequence: TGTGCCAGCAGCCCAGTGGGGACTAGAAACAATGAGCAGTTCTTC. Translating it yields CASSPVGTRNNEQFF.

This clonotype turned up a few times. This chain joins TRBV7-8 and TRBJ2-7, with 7 bases fitting TRBD1. The CDR3 covers 15 residues. Trimming removed 1 base from V and 5 bases from J; junction bases left unmatched: 8. Germline V CDR1 and CDR2: SGHVS, FQNEAQ. The CDR3 here is CASSLVRGQLDEQYF. Written as DNA, the CDR3 is TGTGCCAGCAGCTTAGTAAGGGGACAGTTAGACGAGCAGTACTTC. The full variable domain, rest sourced from reference TRBV7-8 and TRBJ2-7, is GAGVSQSPRYKVAKRGQDVALRCDPISGHVSLFWYQQALGQGPEFLTYFQNEAQLDKSGLPSDRFFAERPEGSVSTLKIQRTQQEDSAVYLCASSLVRGQLDEQYFGPGTRLTVT.

The chain has TRBV3-1 and TRBJ2-1; 9 bases are a match to TRBD2. Trimming at V came to 10 bases and at J to 9 bases, leaving 16 bases not matched to a gene. Germline V gene data show CDR1 as LGHDT and CDR2 as YNNKEL (reference sequence). The CDR3 extends over 15 amino acids. The CDR3 DNA is TGTGCCACCTGCCCGGCCGCGGGGGGGCTTAGTGAGCAGTTCTTC. It codes for CATCPAAGGLSEQFF.

This clonotype was detected only a few times. J is TRBJ2-4 and V is TRBV11-2; no reliable D call. The V gene lost 5 bases and the J gene lost 0 bases, with 8 bases spanning the gap. Per the germline V gene, CDR1 is SGHAT and CDR2 is FQNNGV. This CDR3 region has 14 residues. The CDR3, as DNA: TGTGCCAGCAGCCCGGATCTAGCCAAAAACATTCAGTACTTC. Protein sequence: CASSPDLAKNIQYF.

This clonotype was seen many times. This chain joins TRBV5-1 and TRBJ1-1; TRBD1 matches 9 bases. Per germline, CDR1 SGHRS and CDR2 YFSETQ. The V segment lost 4 bases and the J segment 5 bases; nucleotides outside the gene matches: 12. This CDR3 region has 16 residues. CDR3 in amino acids: CASSTGQGVLGTEAFF. The CDR3 DNA reads TGCGCCAGCAGCACGGGACAGGGCGTGTTAGGAACTGAAGCTTTCTTT.

This clonotype was observed at least ten times. CDR3 in amino acids: CASSHGPQETQYF. The CDR3 region has the DNA TGTGCCAGCAGTCACGGGCCTCAAGAGACCCAGTACTTC. The rearrangement uses TRBV6-6 and TRBJ2-5; D call uncertain. CDR1 MNHNY and CDR2 SVGAGI come from the germline V gene (reference sequence). The CDR3 covers 13 residues. The V and J ends lost 5 bases and 2 bases respectively, with 9 bases between them.

Many counts were recorded for this clonotype. The chain links TRBV5-6 to TRBJ1-2; 8 bases are shared with TRBD1. Per germline, CDR1 SGHDT and CDR2 YYEEEE. The ends lost 4 bases at V and 7 bases at J; junction bases unmatched: 6. The length of the CDR3 is 13 residues. In DNA, the CDR3 is TGTGCCAGCAGCCCCGGGACAGGTTTTGGCTACACCTTC. Protein sequence: CASSPGTGFGYTF.

The chain carries TRBV9 and TRBJ2-1; the D gene is possibly TRBD2 (6 bases). Germline-derived CDR1 and CDR2 are SGDLS and YYNGEE. V was clipped by 0 bases and J by 4 bases, with 14 bases between them. The CDR3 is made up of 16 amino acids. The CDR3 here is CASSVGGSGYYNEQFF. Here the CDR3 DNA reads TGTGCCAGCAGCGTAGGGGGTAGCGGATATTACAATGAGCAGTTCTTC.